The T cell receptor (beta chain) described here comes from a study of beta chain features in type 1 diabetes. The entirety of the isolated RNA underwent reverse transcription, so expressed TCRB transcripts were sequenced. The table came from immunoSEQ multiplex PCR; TCRdb's copy has only in-frame clones and leaves some out. Here the sample spans some 250,000 clones, around 26% being singletons. This CDR3 is built from 14 residues. Germline V gene sequence: CDR1 SGHRS, CDR2 YFSETQ. The V and J ends lost 4 bases and 1 base respectively, with 11 bases between them. Sorting of CD4+ naive, central memory, regulatory and stem cell-like memory cells was performed via CD45RO/CCR7/CD25/CD127/CD95/CD27.

The sample was central memory CD4+ T cells from blood. The sequence came from a man aged 25-40 years in good health. This chain connects TRBV5-1 to TRBJ1-1, with D tentatively TRBD1 (6 bases). This CDR3 reads CASSRQDENTEAFF. Here the CDR3 DNA reads TGCGCCAGCAGCCGACAGGACGAGAACACTGAAGCTTTCTTT. Full variable domain (rest looked up from reference TRBV5-1 and TRBJ1-1): KAGVTQTPRYLIKTRGQQVTLSCSPISGHRSVSWYQQTPGQGLQFLFEYFSETQRNKGNFPGRFSGRQFSNSRSEMNVSTLELGDSALYLCASSRQDENTEAFFGQGTRLTVV.